Sequencing of this T cell receptor beta chain was carried out in a study of metastatic and nonmetastatic thyroid tumors. On the study more broadly: The authors compared repertoires across blood and tumor or nodule tissue from malignant and benign thyroid patients. Broader study findings: Versus benign nodules, malignant thyroid tumors reportedly had significantly higher TCR beta diversity, in blood and tumor.

To note about this clone: The antigen is not known.

Authors' methods: The study's classifier, a distant-metastasis tool for papillary thyroid cancer, was built using CDR3 differences across clinicopathological groups. TCRdb re-called clones via MiXCR from the PCR reads. The V and J calls reflect TCRdb's pipeline rather than the authors' work. Of around 37,000 clones in the sample, roughly 20% were seen once. Germline V CDR1 and CDR2: SGHNT, YENEEA. This CDR3 is 14 amino acids long. After removal of 5 bases from V and 2 bases from J, the junction contained 6 bases not matched to a gene. There were no patients who had received any treatment before thyroid surgery.

The source material was blood. This receptor was taken from a female donor with papillary thyroid cancer or a benign thyroid nodule (not recorded which). Some clones in this sample may be carry-over from other donors' samples. The V gene is TRBV11-3, the J gene TRBJ2-7; 7 positions match TRBD2. CDR3 DNA: TGTGCCAGCAGCACTACTAGCGTACCCTACGAGCAGTACTTC. Its translation: CASSTTSVPYEQYF.